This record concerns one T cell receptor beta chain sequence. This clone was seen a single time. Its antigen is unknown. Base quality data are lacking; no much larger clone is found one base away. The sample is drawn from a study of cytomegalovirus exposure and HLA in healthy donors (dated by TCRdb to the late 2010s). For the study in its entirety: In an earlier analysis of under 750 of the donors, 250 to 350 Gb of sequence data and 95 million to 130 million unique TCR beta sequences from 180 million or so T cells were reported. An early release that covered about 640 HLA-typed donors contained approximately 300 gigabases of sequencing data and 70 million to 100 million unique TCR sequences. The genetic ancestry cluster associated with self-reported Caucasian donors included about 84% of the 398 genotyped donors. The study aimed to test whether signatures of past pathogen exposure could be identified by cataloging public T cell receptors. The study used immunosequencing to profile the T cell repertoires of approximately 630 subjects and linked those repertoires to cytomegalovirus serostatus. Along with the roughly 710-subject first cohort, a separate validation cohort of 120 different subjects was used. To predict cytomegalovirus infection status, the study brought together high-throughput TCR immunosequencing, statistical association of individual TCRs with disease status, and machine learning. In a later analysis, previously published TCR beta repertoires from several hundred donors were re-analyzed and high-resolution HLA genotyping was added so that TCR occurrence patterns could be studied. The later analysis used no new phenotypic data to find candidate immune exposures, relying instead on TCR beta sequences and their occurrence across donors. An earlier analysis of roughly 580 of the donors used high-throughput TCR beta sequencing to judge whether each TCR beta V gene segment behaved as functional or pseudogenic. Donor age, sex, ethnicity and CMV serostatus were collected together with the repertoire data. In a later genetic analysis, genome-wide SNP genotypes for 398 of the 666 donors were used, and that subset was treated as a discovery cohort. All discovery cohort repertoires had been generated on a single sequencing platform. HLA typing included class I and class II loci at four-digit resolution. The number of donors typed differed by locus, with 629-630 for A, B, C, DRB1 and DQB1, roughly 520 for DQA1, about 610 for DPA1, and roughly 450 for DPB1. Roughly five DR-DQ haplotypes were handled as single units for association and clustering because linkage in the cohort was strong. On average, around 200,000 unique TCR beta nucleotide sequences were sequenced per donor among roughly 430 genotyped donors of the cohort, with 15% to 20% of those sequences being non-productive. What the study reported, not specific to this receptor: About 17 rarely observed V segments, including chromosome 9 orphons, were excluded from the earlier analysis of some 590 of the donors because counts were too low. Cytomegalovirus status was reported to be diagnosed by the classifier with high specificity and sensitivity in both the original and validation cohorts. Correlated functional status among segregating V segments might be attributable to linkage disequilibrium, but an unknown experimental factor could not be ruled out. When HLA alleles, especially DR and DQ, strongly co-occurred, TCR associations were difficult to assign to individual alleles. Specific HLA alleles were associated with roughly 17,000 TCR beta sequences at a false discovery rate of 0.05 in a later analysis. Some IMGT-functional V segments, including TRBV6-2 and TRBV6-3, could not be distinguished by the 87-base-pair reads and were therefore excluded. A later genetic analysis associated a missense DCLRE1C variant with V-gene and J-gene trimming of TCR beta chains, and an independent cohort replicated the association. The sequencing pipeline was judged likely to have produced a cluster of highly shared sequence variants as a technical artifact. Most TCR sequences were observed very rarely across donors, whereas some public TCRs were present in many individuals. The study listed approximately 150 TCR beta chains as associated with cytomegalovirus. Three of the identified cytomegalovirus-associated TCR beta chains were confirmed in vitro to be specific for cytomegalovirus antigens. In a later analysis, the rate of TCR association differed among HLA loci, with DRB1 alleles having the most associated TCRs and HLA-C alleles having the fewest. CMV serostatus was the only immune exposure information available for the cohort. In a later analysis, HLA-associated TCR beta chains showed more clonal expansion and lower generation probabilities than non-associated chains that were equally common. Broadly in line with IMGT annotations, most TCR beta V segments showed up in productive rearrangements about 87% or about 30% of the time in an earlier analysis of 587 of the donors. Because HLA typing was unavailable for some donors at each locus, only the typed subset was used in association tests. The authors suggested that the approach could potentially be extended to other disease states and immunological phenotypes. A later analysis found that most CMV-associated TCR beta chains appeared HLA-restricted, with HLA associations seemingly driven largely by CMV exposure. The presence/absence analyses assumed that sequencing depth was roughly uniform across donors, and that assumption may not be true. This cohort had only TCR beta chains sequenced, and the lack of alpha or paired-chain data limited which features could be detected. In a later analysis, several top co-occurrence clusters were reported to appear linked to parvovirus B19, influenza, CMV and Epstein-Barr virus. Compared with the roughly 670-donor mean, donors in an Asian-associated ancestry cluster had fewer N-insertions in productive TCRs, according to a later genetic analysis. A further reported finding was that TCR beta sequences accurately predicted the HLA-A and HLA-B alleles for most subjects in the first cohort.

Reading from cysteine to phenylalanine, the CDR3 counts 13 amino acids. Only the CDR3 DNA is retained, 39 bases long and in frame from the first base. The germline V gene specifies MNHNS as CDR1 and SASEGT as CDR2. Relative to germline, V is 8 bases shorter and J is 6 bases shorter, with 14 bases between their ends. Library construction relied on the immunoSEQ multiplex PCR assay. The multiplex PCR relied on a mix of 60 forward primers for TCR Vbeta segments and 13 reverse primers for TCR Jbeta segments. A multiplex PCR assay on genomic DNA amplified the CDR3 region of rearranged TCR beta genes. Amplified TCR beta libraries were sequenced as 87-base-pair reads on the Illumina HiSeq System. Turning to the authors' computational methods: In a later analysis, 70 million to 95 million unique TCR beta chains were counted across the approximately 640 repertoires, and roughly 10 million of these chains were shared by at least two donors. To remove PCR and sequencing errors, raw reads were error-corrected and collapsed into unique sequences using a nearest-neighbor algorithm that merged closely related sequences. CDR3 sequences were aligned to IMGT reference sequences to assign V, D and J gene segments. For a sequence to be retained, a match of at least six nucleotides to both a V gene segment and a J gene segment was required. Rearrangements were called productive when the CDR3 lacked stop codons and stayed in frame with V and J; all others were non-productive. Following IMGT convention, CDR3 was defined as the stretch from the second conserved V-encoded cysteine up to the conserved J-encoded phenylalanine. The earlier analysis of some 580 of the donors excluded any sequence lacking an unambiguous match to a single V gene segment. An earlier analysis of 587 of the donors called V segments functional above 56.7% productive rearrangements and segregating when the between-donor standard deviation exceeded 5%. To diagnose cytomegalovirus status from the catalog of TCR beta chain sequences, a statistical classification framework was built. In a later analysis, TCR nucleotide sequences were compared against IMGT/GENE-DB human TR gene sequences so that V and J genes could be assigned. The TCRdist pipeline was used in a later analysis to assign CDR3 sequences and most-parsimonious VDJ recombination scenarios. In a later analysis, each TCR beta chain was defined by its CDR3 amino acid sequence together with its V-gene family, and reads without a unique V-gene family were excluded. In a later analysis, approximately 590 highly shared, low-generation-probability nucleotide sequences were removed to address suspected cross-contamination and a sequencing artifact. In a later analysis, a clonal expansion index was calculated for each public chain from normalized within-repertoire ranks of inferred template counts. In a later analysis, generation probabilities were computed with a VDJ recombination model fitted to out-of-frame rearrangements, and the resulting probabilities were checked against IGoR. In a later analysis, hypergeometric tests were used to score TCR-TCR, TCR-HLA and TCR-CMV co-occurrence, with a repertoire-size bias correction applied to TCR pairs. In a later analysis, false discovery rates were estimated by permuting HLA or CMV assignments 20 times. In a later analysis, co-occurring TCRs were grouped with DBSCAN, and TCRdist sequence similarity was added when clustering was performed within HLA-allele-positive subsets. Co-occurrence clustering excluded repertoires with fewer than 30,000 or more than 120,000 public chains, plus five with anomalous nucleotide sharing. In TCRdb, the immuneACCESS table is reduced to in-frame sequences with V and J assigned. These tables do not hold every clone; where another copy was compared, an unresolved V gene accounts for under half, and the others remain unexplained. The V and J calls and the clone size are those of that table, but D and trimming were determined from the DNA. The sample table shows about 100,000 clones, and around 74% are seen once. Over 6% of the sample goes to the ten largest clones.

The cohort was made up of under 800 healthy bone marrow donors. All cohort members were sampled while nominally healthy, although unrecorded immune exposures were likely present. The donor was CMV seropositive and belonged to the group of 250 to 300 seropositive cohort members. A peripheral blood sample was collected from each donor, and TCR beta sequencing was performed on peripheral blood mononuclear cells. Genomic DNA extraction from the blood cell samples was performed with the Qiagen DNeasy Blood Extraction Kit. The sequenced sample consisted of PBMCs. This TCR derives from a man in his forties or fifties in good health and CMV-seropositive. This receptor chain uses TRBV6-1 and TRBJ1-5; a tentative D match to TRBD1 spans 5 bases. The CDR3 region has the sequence CASEPPGIQPQHF. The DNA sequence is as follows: TGTGCCAGCGAGCCCCCAGGGATTCAGCCCCAGCATTTT.